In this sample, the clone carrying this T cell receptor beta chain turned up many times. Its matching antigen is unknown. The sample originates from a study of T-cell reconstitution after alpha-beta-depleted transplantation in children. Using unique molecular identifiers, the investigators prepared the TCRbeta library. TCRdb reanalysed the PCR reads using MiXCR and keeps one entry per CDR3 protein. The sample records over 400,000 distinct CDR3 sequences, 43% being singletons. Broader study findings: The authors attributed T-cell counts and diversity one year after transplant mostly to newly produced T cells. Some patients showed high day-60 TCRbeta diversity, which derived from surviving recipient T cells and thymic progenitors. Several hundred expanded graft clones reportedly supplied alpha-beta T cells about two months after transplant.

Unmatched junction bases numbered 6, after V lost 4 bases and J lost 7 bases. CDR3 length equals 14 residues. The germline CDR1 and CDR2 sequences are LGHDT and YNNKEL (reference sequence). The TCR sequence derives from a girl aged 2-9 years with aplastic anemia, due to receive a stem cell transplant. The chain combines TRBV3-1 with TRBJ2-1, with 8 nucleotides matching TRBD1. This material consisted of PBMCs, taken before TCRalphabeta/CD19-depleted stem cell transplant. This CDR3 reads CASSRHTGGNEQFF. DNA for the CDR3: TGTGCCAGCAGCCGCCATACAGGGGGAAATGAGCAGTTCTTC.